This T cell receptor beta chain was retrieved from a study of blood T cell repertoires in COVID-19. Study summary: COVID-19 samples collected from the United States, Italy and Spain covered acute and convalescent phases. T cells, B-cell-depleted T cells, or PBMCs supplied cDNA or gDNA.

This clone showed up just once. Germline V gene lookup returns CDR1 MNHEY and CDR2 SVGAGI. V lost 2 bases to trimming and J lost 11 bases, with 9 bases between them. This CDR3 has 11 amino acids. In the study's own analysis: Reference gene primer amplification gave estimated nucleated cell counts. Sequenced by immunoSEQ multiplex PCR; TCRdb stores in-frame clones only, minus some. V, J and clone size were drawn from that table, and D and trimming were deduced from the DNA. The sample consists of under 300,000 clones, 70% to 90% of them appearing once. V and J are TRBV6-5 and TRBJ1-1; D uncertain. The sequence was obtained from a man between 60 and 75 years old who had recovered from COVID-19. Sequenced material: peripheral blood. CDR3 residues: CASSYRAEAFF. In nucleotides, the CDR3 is TGTGCCAGCAGTTACCGTGCCGAGGCTTTCTTT.